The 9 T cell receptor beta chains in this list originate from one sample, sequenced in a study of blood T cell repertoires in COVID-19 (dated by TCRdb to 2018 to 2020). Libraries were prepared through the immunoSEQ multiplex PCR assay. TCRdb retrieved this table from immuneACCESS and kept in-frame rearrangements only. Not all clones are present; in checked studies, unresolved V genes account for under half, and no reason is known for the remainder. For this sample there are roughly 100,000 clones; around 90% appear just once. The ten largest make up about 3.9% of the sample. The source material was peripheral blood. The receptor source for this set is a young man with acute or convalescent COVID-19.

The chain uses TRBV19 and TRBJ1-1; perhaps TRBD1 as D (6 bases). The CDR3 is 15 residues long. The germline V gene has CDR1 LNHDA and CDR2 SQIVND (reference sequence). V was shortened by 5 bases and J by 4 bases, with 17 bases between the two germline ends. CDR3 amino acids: CASSARAGGLTEAFF. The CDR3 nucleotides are TGTGCCAGTAGTGCCCGTGCCGGGGGGCTCACTGAAGCTTTCTTT.

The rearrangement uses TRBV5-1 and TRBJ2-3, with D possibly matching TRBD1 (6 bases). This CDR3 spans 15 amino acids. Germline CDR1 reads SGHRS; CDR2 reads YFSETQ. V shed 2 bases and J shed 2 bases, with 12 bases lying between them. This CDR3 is CASSFITGSTDTQYF. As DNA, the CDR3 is TGCGCCAGCAGCTTTATTACAGGGTCCACAGATACGCAGTATTTT. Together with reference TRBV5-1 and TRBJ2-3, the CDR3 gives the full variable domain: KAGVTQTPRYLIKTRGQQVTLSCSPISGHRSVSWYQQTPGQGLQFLFEYFSETQRNKGNFPGRFSGRQFSNSRSEMNVSTLELGDSALYLCASSFITGSTDTQYFGPGTRLTVL.

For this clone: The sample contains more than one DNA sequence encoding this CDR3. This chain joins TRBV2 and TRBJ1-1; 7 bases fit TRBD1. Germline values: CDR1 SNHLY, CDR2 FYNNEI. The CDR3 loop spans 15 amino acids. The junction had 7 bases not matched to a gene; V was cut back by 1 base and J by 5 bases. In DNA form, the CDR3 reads TGTGCCAGCAGTGAAGGGGCCCCAGGGGGGACTGAAGCTTTCTTT. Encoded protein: CASSEGAPGGTEAFF.

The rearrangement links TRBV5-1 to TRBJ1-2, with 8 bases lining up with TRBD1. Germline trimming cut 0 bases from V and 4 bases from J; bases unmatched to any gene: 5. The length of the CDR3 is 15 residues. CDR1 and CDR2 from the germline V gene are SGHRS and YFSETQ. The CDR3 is CASSLETGGSYGYTF. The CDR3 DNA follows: TGCGCCAGCAGCTTGGAAACAGGGGGGTCCTATGGCTACACCTTC.

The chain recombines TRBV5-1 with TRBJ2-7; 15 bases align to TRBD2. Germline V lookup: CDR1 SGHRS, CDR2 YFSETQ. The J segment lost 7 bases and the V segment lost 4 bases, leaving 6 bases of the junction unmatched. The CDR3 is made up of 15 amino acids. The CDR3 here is CASSPGLAGGGEQYF. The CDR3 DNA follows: TGCGCCAGCAGCCCCGGACTAGCGGGAGGGGGAGAGCAGTACTTC.

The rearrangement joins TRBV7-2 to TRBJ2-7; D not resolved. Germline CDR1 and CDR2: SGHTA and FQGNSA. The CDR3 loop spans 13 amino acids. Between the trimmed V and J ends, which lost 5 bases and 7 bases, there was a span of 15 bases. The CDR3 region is CASSARTTSEQYF. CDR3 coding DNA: TGTGCCAGCAGCGCCAGAACTACCTCGGAGCAGTACTTC.

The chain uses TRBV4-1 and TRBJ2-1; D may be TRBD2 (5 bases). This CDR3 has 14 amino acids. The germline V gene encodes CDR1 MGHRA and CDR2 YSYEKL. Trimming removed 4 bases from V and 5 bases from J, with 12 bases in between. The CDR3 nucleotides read TGCGCCAGCAGCCCCATTCGGGGAAACAATGAGCAGTTCTTC. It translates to CASSPIRGNNEQFF.

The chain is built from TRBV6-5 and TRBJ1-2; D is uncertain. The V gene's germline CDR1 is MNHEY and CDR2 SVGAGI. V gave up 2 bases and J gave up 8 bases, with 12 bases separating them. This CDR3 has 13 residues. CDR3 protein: CASSYGLTGGYTF. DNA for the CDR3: TGTGCCAGCAGTTACGGACTAACCGGCGGCTACACCTTC.

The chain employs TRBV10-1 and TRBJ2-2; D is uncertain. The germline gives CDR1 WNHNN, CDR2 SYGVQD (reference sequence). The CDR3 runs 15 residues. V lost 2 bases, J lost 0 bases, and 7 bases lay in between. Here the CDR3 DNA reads TGCGCCAGCAGTGAGATAGCTGCGAACACCGGGGAGCTGTTTTTT. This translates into CASSEIAANTGELFF.